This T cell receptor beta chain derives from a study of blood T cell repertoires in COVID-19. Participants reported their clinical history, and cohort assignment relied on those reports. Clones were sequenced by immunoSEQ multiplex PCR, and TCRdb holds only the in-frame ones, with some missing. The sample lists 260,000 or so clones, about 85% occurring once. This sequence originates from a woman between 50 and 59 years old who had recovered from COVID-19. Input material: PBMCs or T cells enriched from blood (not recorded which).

CDR3 sequence: CASRGSTVNQPQHF. DNA of the CDR3: TGTGCCAGCAGGGGGAGTACAGTCAATCAGCCCCAGCATTTT. V and J are TRBV28 and TRBJ1-5; D unresolved. Per germline, CDR1 MDHEN and CDR2 SYDVKM. V was trimmed by 6 bases and J by 3 bases, leaving 12 bases between them. CDR3 length equals 14 residues.